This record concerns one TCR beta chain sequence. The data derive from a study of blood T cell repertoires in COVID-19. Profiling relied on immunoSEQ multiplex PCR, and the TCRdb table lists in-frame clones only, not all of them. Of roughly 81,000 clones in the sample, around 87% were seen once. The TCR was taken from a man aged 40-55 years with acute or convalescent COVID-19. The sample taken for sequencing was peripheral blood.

CDR3 amino acids: CASSQDARDSPNTGELFF. DNA of the CDR3: TGTGCCAGCAGCCAAGATGCCCGGGACAGCCCCAACACCGGGGAGCTGTTTTTT. The chain joins TRBV4-2 to TRBJ2-2; 7 positions agree with TRBD1. Looked up from germline, CDR1 is LGHNA and CDR2 is YNFKEQ. V dropped 0 bases and J dropped 2; count of bases not matched to a gene: 9. This CDR3 has 18 amino acids.